Listed below are T cell receptor beta chains from one sample, sequenced in a study of beta chain features in type 1 diabetes. Assay: immunoSEQ multiplex PCR; the TCRdb copy retains only in-frame clones and omits some. The sample shows hundreds of thousands of clones, roughly 16% of them seen only once. The specimen was naive CD4+ T cells from blood. Receptors were obtained from a man between 18 and 29 years old in good health. CDR3s include the opening cysteine and the closing phenylalanine or tryptophan. D genes are given only for firm matches. Some rows mark clone size as missing; the rest say once, few, many or name a class of expanded clone.

J gene	D gene	CDR3 length	V gene	clone size	CDR3 DNA	CDR3 protein
TRBJ2-5	-	16	TRBV19	-	TGTGCCAGTAGTCCGCCGGGCCTAGGGGGAATGGGGACCCAGTACTTC	CASSPPGLGGMGTQYF
TRBJ2-7	-	14	TRBV27	few	TGTGCCAGCAGTCCACTGAGGGACGCCCATCGGCAGTACTTC	CASSPLRDAHRQYF
TRBJ1-2	-	11	TRBV20-1	-	TGCAGTGCTAGGGACTTTGCTGGCTACACCTTC	CSARDFAGYTF
TRBJ2-1	TRBD2	13	TRBV11-3	few	TGTGCCAGCAGCCAGGGACTATTCGGTGAGCAGTTCTTC	CASSQGLFGEQFF
TRBJ2-1	-	17	TRBV19	few	TGTGCCAGTAGTATCGGAGGCGGGGAGCGACGGAGGAATGAGCAGTTCTTC	CASSIGGGERRRNEQFF
TRBJ2-5	TRBD1	15	TRBV9	few	TGTGCCAGCAGCCAGACAGGGCTAGGGGCGGAGACCCAGTACTTC	CASSQTGLGAETQYF
TRBJ2-3	-	16	TRBV4-1	few	TGCGCCAGCAGCCAAGATGACATAAGGAGGTCTGGTACGCAGTATTTT	CASSQDDIRRSGTQYF
TRBJ1-2	-	15	TRBV28	few	TGTGCCAGCAGCCGGGTCTCAGGGACTCTCTATGGCTACACCTTC	CASSRVSGTLYGYTF
TRBJ2-7	TRBD2	16	TRBV6-5	-	TGTGCCAGCAGTTACTCGGGCGGGAGTTCTACCAACGAGCAGTACTTC	CASSYSGGSSTNEQYF
TRBJ2-1	-	13	TRBV28	-	TGTGCCAGTTTAATTAGACACTCCAATGAGCAGTTCTTC	CASLIRHSNEQFF
TRBJ2-1	-	15	TRBV25-1	-	TGTGCCAGCAGTGAAAGAGATCTGGGCTACAATGAGCAGTTCTTC	CASSERDLGYNEQFF
TRBJ2-3	-	15	TRBV28	-	TGTGCCAGCAGTTTACTCACCGGGGGCACAGATACGCAGTATTTT	CASSLLTGGTDTQYF
TRBJ2-7	TRBD1	14	TRBV9	-	TGTGCCAGCAGCGCTGGACAGGGGATGGACGAGCAGTACTTC	CASSAGQGMDEQYF
TRBJ2-6	-	15	TRBV9	-	TGTGCCAGCAGCAAAGGGGTTTCTGGGGCCAACGTCCTGACTTTC	CASSKGVSGANVLTF
TRBJ1-5	-	11	TRBV2	-	TGTGCCAGCAGTGATGTTCCGCCCCAGCATTTT	CASSDVPPQHF
TRBJ1-1	TRBD1	12	TRBV10-3	few	TGTGCCATCGGGACAGGGGACACTGAAGCTTTCTTT	CAIGTGDTEAFF
TRBJ2-2	-	14	TRBV25-1	once	TGTGCCAGCAGTGCTCCAGGGTGGACCGGGGAGCTGTTTTTT	CASSAPGWTGELFF
TRBJ2-2	-	13	TRBV6-4	-	TGTGCCAGCAGTAGCCAGAACACCGGGGAGCTGTTTTTT	CASSSQNTGELFF
TRBJ1-1	TRBD1	12	TRBV29-1	few	TGCAGCGTTGACAGGGGGGACACTGAAGCTTTCTTT	CSVDRGDTEAFF
TRBJ2-4	-	18	TRBV9	-	TGTGCCAGCAGCGCCAACAGACAGGGAGGGATAGCCAAAAACATTCAGTACTTC	CASSANRQGGIAKNIQYF
TRBJ1-5	-	15	TRBV18	few	TGTGCCAGCTCACTTGGGGGGACCCCGAATCAGCCCCAGCATTTT	CASSLGGTPNQPQHF
TRBJ1-1	TRBD1	16	TRBV5-6	-	TGTGCCAGCAGCGGGACGGACAGGGCCTTAAACACTGAAGCTTTCTTT	CASSGTDRALNTEAFF
TRBJ1-5	-	13	TRBV5-4	-	TGTGCCAGCAGCATTGATAGCAATCAGCCCCAGCATTTT	CASSIDSNQPQHF
TRBJ2-3	-	13	TRBV5-1	once	TGCGCCAGCAGCCCGCCCGGGCTGGGTACGCAGTATTTT	CASSPPGLGTQYF
TRBJ1-2	-	13	TRBV2	few	TGTGCCAGCAGTGGGGAGGGGGTGTATGGCTACACCTTC	CASSGEGVYGYTF
TRBJ2-1	TRBD2	16	TRBV7-8	-	TGTGCCAGCAGCCCTCTGGGTAGCGGGGGACTCGATGAGCAGTTCTTC	CASSPLGSGGLDEQFF
TRBJ1-2	-	14	TRBV7-9	-	TGTGCCAGCATAAACCCGGGACTGGGATATGGCTACACCTTC	CASINPGLGYGYTF
TRBJ1-5	-	14	TRBV30	-	TGTGCCTGGAGTGTACTATCAGGCAATCAGCCCCAGCATTTT	CAWSVLSGNQPQHF
TRBJ2-1	TRBD2	16	TRBV5-1	few	TGCGCCAGCAGCTTGCCGACTAGCGGGAGTTTTGGTGAGCAGTTCTTC	CASSLPTSGSFGEQFF
TRBJ1-5	-	16	TRBV19	few	TGTGCCAGTAGTATTGAACTGGGAGGGGTTGGGCAGCCCCAGCATTTT	CASSIELGGVGQPQHF
TRBJ1-1	-	13	TRBV10-3	few	TGTGCCATCAGTGAGGGAGCGAACACTGAAGCTTTCTTT	CAISEGANTEAFF
TRBJ2-7	-	12	TRBV28	many	TGTGCCAGCAGGTCACAATCCCGCGAGCAGTACTTC	CASRSQSREQYF
TRBJ2-5	-	15	TRBV5-4	-	TGTGCCAGCAGCCCTACGAGGACAAATCAAGAGACCCAGTACTTC	CASSPTRTNQETQYF
TRBJ1-1	-	13	TRBV7-6	-	TGTGCCAGCAGGAGGGGGTTCGGCACTGAAGCTTTCTTT	CASRRGFGTEAFF
TRBJ1-4	-	14	TRBV29-1	-	TGCAGCGTTGGACAAGGCCAGGCTAATGAAAAACTGTTTTTT	CSVGQGQANEKLFF
TRBJ2-5	-	13	TRBV4-3	-	TGCGCCAGCAGCCAACAGGGGTTTGAGACCCAGTACTTC	CASSQQGFETQYF
TRBJ2-3	TRBD2	17	TRBV5-1	few	TGCGCCAGCAGCTTCGCCATGACTAGCGGAAGCACAGATACGCAGTATTTT	CASSFAMTSGSTDTQYF
TRBJ1-2	TRBD1	17	TRBV19	few	TGTGCCAGTAGTCAGTCCCGGGACAGGACGCTACTCTATGGCTACACCTTC	CASSQSRDRTLLYGYTF
TRBJ2-3	TRBD2	17	TRBV25-1	-	TGTGCCAGCAGTGCTACTAGTCGGGGGGGGCACCTGGATACGCAGTATTTT	CASSATSRGGHLDTQYF
TRBJ1-2	-	13	TRBV7-2	few	TGTGCCATTACATTTGACAGGAGCTATGGCTACACCTTC	CAITFDRSYGYTF
TRBJ1-6	TRBD1	16	TRBV5-1	-	TGCGCCAGCAGCGGGGGACAGGGGCCATATAATTCACCCCTCCACTTT	CASSGGQGPYNSPLHF
TRBJ2-3	TRBD1	15	TRBV11-3	-	TGTGCCAGCAGCTTGAGGGGGCTTAACACAGATACGCAGTATTTT	CASSLRGLNTDTQYF
TRBJ1-1	-	17	TRBV4-2	few	TGTGCCAGCAGCCAAGGCAACAGGGAAATCTTGGGCACTGAAGCTTTCTTT	CASSQGNREILGTEAFF
TRBJ1-4	TRBD1	15	TRBV6-5	-	TGTGCCAGCAGTTACGACAGGGCAACTAATGAAAAACTGTTTTTT	CASSYDRATNEKLFF
TRBJ2-1	TRBD2	15	TRBV29-1	few	TGCAGCGTTGGCCTAGCGGGAGGCTCCTACAATGAGCAGTTCTTC	CSVGLAGGSYNEQFF
TRBJ2-7	TRBD1	14	TRBV6-1	-	TGTGCCAGCAGGCGTGGACAGGGTCCCTACGAGCAGTACTTC	CASRRGQGPYEQYF
TRBJ2-5	-	13	TRBV6-5	-	TGTGCCAGCAGTTACAGGGGGGCAGAGACCCAGTACTTC	CASSYRGAETQYF
TRBJ1-6	-	13	TRBV5-1	few	TGCGCCAGCAGCCCAGCAAGGGCCTCACCCCTCCACTTT	CASSPARASPLHF
TRBJ1-4	-	12	TRBV7-9	-	TGTGCCAGCAGGAAACAGGGTGAAAAACTGTTTTTT	CASRKQGEKLFF
TRBJ2-7	TRBD1	14	TRBV11-2	-	TGTGCCAGCAGCTTGGACAGGCGAACCTACGAGCAGTACTTC	CASSLDRRTYEQYF
TRBJ2-5	TRBD1	15	TRBV2	-	TGTGCCAGCAGAGCCTGGTACAGGGGGTTCGAGACCCAGTACTTC	CASRAWYRGFETQYF
TRBJ2-5	-	16	TRBV27	-	TGTGCCAGCAGTTTACGCGGACAGCCAAATCAGGGGACCCAGTACTTC	CASSLRGQPNQGTQYF
TRBJ1-1	TRBD1	16	TRBV18	-	TGTGCCAGCTCACCTATGACAGGGCGATGGGACACTGAAGCTTTCTTT	CASSPMTGRWDTEAFF
TRBJ2-7	-	13	TRBV6-5	-	TGTGCCAGCAGTTATGCGAGTACCTACGAGCAGTACTTC	CASSYASTYEQYF
TRBJ2-3	-	11	TRBV7-4	-	TGTGCCAGCAGCACCCCATATACGCAGTATTTT	CASSTPYTQYF
TRBJ2-1	-	15	TRBV7-8	few	TGTGCCAGCAGCCCAGGACTAATTTTCGAAGATGAGCAGTTCTTC	CASSPGLIFEDEQFF
TRBJ1-1	-	13	TRBV6-6	-	TGTGCCAGCAGTGAGGCAGGGGTCACTGAAGCTTTCTTT	CASSEAGVTEAFF
TRBJ1-1	-	14	TRBV2	-	TGTGCCAGCATTGGCCCCCGACAGGACACTGAAGCTTTCTTT	CASIGPRQDTEAFF
TRBJ1-2	-	14	TRBV4-1	few	TGCGCCAGCAGCCAAGACCGGTCGAACTATGGCTACACCTTC	CASSQDRSNYGYTF